This TCR beta chain appears in the sequencing data of a study of blood T cell repertoires in COVID-19. Overall study: Italy, Spain and the United States were the sources of the convalescent and acute COVID-19 samples. PBMCs, B-cell-depleted T cells, or T cells were the source of the cDNA or gDNA that made up the material.

The CDR3 runs 12 residues. V was pared by 2 bases and J by 10 bases, with 9 bases between. CDR1 and CDR2 (germline): SGHDN, FVKESK. Profiling relied on immunoSEQ multiplex PCR, and the TCRdb table lists in-frame clones only, not all of them. The data hold fewer than 400,000 clones, with roughly nine tenths observed a single time. The genes are TRBV14 and TRBJ2-1; D remains ambiguous. The TCR was taken from a woman in her twenties or thirties with COVID-19, enrolled during active disease. Sample: peripheral blood. CDR3 nucleotides: TGTGCCAGCAGCCAAAGGAGAGACGAGCAGTTCTTC. Its protein product is CASSQRRDEQFF. Combining the CDR3 with reference TRBV14 and TRBJ2-1 gives the whole variable domain EAGVTQFPSHSVIEKGQTVTLRCDPISGHDNLYWYRRVMGKEIKFLLHFVKESKQDESGMPNNRFLAERTGGTYSTLKVQPAELEDSGVYFCASSQRRDEQFFGPGTRLTVL.